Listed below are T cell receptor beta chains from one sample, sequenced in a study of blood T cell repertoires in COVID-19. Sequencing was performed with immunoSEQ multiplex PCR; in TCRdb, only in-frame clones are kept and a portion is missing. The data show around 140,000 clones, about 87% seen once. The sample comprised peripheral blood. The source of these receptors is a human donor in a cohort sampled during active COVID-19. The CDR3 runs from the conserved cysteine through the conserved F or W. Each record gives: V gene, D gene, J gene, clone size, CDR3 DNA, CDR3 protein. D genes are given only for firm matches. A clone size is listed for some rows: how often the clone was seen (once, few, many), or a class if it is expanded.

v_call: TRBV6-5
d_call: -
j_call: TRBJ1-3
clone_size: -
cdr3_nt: TGTGCCAGCAGTTACTCGAGGGCTGGAAACACCATATATTTT
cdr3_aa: CASSYSRAGNTIYF

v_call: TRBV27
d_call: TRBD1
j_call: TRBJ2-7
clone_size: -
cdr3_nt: TGTGCCAGCAGTCCGGGACAGGGCTACGAGCAGTACTTC
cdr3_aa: CASSPGQGYEQYF

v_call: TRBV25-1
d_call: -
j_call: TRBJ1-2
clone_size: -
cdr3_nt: TGTGCCAGCAGTGACTTTAACTATGGCTACACCTTC
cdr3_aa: CASSDFNYGYTF

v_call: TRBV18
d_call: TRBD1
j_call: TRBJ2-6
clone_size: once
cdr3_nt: TGTGCCAGCTCACCCGACAGGGCATCTGGGGCCAACGTCCTGACTTTC
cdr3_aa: CASSPDRASGANVLTF

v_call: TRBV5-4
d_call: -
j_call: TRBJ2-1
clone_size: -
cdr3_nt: TGTGCCAGCAGCTCAAATACTAGGAACAATGAGCAGTTCTTC
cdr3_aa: CASSSNTRNNEQFF

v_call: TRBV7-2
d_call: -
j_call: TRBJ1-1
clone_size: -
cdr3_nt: TGTGCCAGCAGCTCCCGAAACTTAATGAACACTGAAGCTTTCTTT
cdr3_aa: CASSSRNLMNTEAFF

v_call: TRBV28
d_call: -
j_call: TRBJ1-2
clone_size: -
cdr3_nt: TGTGCCAGCAGTCGCCCTTCGCCGGTCGGGAGCTATGGCTACACCTTC
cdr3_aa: CASSRPSPVGSYGYTF

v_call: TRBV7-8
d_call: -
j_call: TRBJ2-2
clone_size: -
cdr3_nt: TGTGCCAGCAGCGCGGTCCCGAACACCGGGGAGCTGTTTTTT
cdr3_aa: CASSAVPNTGELFF

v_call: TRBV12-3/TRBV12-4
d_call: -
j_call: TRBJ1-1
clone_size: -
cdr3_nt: TGTGCCAGCAGTTTATCGACAGAAGAAGCTTTCTTT
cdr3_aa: CASSLSTEEAFF

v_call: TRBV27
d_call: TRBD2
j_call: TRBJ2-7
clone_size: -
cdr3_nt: TGTGCCACCCGGACTAGCGGGGGGGCGGAGCAGTACTTC
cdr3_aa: CATRTSGGAEQYF

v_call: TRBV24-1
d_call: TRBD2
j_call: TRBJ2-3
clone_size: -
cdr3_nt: TGTGCCACCAGTGACTCACTAGCGGATAGCACAGATACGCAGTATTTT
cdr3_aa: CATSDSLADSTDTQYF

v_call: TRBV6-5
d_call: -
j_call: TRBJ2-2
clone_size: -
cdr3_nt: TGTGCCAGCAGTTACAGGGGGGGGAACACCGGGGAGCTGTTTTTT
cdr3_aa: CASSYRGGNTGELFF

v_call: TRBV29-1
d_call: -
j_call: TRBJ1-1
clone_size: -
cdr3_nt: TGCAGCGCCTCGGGACCCGGGGGCACTGAAGCTTTCTTT
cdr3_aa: CSASGPGGTEAFF

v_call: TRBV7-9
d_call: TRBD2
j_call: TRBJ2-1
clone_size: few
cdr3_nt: TGTGCCAGCGGACCCTATAGGAGCGGGGTGCCCTACAATGAGCAGTTCTTC
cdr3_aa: CASGPYRSGVPYNEQFF

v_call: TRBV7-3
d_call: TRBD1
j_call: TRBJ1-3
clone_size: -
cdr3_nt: TGTGCCAGCAGCTTAACGGGGACAGATGTGAGCTCTGGAAACACCATATATTTT
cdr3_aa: CASSLTGTDVSSGNTIYF

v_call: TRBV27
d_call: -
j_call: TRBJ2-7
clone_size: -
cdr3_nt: TGTGCCAGCAGTTTAGGGACACGGCCCACCAACGAGCAGTACTTC
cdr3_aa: CASSLGTRPTNEQYF

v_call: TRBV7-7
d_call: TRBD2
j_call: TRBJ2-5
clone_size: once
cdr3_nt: TGTGCTAGCAGCTTGGGACTAGCGGAGACCCAGTACTTC
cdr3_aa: CASSLGLAETQYF

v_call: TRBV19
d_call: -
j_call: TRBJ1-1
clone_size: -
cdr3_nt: TGTGCCAGTACCCTAGGGGGGGCGACTGAAGCTTTCTTT
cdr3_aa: CASTLGGATEAFF

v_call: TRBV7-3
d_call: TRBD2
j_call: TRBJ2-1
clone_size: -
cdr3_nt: TGTGCCAGCAGCTACTCCAGCGGGGGGGGCGATGAGCAGTTCTTC
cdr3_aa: CASSYSSGGGDEQFF

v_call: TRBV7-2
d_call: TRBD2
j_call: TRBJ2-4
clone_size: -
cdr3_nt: TGTGCCAGCAGCTTGGGGGGGTCCAAAAACATTCAGTACTTC
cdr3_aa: CASSLGGSKNIQYF

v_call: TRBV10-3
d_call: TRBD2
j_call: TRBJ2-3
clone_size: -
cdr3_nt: TGTGCCATCAAAGGGGCTAGCGGGAAGGCAGATACGCAGTATTTT
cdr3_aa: CAIKGASGKADTQYF

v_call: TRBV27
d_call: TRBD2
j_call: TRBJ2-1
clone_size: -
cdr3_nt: TGTGCCAGCAGTTTAGGGACTAGCGAGCAGTTCTTC
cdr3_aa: CASSLGTSEQFF

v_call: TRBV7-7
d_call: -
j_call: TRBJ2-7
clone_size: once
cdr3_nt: TGTGCTAGCAGCTTATCCGAGGACACCTACGAGCAGTACTTC
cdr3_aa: CASSLSEDTYEQYF

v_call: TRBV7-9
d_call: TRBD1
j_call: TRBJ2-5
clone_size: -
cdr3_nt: TGTGCCAGCAGCTCGACAGGGGGGGTCGAGACCCAGTACTTC
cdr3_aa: CASSSTGGVETQYF

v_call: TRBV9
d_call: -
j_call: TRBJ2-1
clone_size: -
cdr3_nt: TGTGCCAGCAGCGCACCCAGGGGCGAGCAGTTCTTC
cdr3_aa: CASSAPRGEQFF

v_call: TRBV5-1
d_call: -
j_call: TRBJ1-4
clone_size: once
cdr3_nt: TGCGCCAGCAGCTTGGGTGGCGATCGGGGAGAAAAACTGTTTTTT
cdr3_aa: CASSLGGDRGEKLFF

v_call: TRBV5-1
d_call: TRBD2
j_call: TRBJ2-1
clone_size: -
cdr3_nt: TGCGCCAGCAGCTTAGCGGGGCAGGCCTACAATGAGCAGTTCTTC
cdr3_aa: CASSLAGQAYNEQFF

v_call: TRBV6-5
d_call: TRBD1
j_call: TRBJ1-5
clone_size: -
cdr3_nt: TGTGCCAGCAGTACCCGGACAGGGATAAATCAGCCCCAGCATTTT
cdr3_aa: CASSTRTGINQPQHF

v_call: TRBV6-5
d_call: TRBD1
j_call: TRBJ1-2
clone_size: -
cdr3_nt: TGTGCCAGCAGCCCGACCCCCGGGACAGGGGCAGGCTACACCTTC
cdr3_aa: CASSPTPGTGAGYTF

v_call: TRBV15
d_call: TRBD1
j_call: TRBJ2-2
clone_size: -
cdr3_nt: TGTGCCACCAGCAGGGACAGGGGGCGCACCGGGGAGCTGTTTTTT
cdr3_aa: CATSRDRGRTGELFF

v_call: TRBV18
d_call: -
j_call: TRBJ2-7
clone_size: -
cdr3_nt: TGTGCCAGCTCACCCGCCGGGACGGGGGTCAACGAGCAGTACTTC
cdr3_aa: CASSPAGTGVNEQYF

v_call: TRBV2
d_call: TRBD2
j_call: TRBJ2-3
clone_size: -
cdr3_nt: TGTGCCAGCAGACGGGAGGACCCTAGCACAGATACGCAGTATTTT
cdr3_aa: CASRREDPSTDTQYF

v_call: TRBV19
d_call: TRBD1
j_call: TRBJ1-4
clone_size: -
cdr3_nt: TGTGCCAGTAGTCCCACCGGGACAGGGCGCGAAAAACTGTTTTTT
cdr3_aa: CASSPTGTGREKLFF

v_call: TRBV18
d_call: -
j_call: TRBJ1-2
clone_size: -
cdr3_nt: TGTGCCAGCTCACCCGGGGGAATGGATGGCTACACCTTC
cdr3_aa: CASSPGGMDGYTF

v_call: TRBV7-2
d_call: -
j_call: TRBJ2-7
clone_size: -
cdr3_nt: TGTGCCAGCAGCCTGGGCCCCAAATACGAGCAGTACTTC
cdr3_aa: CASSLGPKYEQYF

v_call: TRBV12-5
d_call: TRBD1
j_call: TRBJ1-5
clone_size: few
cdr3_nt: TGTGCTAGTGGTTTGGTCCCGACAGGGCCGGGCAATCAGCCCCAGCATTTT
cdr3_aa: CASGLVPTGPGNQPQHF

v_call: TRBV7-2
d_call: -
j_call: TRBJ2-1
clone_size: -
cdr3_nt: TGTGCCAGCAGCTTAGAGGGGGGGACCTACAATGAGCAGTTCTTC
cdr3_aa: CASSLEGGTYNEQFF

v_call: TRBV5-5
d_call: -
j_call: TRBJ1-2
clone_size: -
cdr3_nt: TGTGCCAGCAGCCCGGGGGGAGGAAGCCTGCTCTATGGCTACACCTTC
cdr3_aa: CASSPGGGSLLYGYTF